The 8 T cell receptor beta chains in this list originate from one sample, sequenced in a study of shared clonotypes between healthy human individuals. Sequencing used immunoSEQ multiplex PCR; TCRdb keeps in-frame clones, though not all of them. The sample contains 2 million to 3 million clones, under 95% of which appear only once. The sample was naive CD4+ T cells from PBMCs. As to subset: CD45RA+ positively selected. Receptors were obtained from a man in his late teens or twenties in good health. Some clones in this sample may be carry-over from other donors' samples.

This chain connects TRBV28 to TRBJ2-5; the match to TRBD1 covers 8 bases. There are 14 residues in the CDR3. V gave up 4 bases and J gave up 5 bases; unmatched junction bases: 6. Per the germline V gene, CDR1 is MDHEN and CDR2 is SYDVKM. The chain's CDR3 is CASSYPGGLETQYF. In DNA, the CDR3 is TGTGCCAGCAGTTACCCAGGGGGCCTGGAGACCCAGTACTTC.

The table lists this clone with a few counts. V usage is TRBV6-1 and J usage is TRBJ1-5; D uncertain. Trimming left V 7 bases short and J 4 bases short, with 8 bases between. CDR3 length: 12 amino acids. Per germline, CDR1 MNHNS and CDR2 SASEGT. The CDR3 DNA follows: TGTGCCAGCACCCAACCTAATCAGCCCCAGCATTTT. Amino acids: CASTQPNQPQHF.

V is TRBV5-8 and J is TRBJ1-4; D is uncertain. The germline V gene has CDR1 SGHTS and CDR2 YDEGEE. CDR3 length equals 16 residues. Trimming pared 1 base from V and 5 bases from J, leaving 15 bases between. CDR3 in DNA: TGTGCCAGCAGCTTGCTTGGGGAGGCAGCGAATGAAAAACTGTTTTTT. It is translated as CASSLLGEAANEKLFF.

The V and J genes are TRBV5-6 and TRBJ2-7, with 7 positions matching TRBD1. This CDR3 has 15 residues. Germline V gene lookup returns CDR1 SGHDT and CDR2 YYEEEE. Trimming cost V 1 base and J 4 bases; bases outside gene matches: 8. CDR3: CASSLWGQHRYEQYF. CDR3 DNA sequence: TGTGCCAGCAGCTTGTGGGGACAGCATAGATACGAGCAGTACTTC.

The chain uses TRBV18 and TRBJ2-7; D is ambiguous. The CDR3 runs to 15 residues. Trimming took off 0 bases at V and 6 bases at J, with 15 bases between the two ends. Germline V CDR1 and CDR2: KGHSH, LQKENI. CDR3 in amino acids: CASSPPGSAGSEQYF. The CDR3 DNA is TGTGCCAGCTCACCACCGGGGTCCGCTGGTTCCGAGCAGTACTTC. The variable domain in full, completed from reference TRBV18 and TRBJ2-7, reads NAGVMQNPRHLVRRRGQEARLRCSPMKGHSHVYWYRQLPEEGLKFMVYLQKENIIDESGMPKERFSAEFPKEGPSILRIQQVVRGDSAAYFCASSPPGSAGSEQYFGPGTRLTVT.

This clone was found once. The chain employs TRBV25-1 and TRBJ1-2; D unresolved. The V and J ends lost 4 bases and 8 bases respectively, with 17 bases between them. Germline V CDR1 and CDR2: MGHDK, SYGVNS. CDR3 length equals 14 residues. CDR3 in amino acids: CASSALKGRGGYTF. For the CDR3, the DNA is TGTGCCAGCAGTGCATTGAAGGGCAGAGGAGGCTACACCTTC.

The rearrangement uses TRBV28 and TRBJ1-5, with a weak D call TRBD1 (5 bases). The CDR3 is 13 amino acids. The germline CDR1 and CDR2 sequences are MDHEN and SYDVKM. V lost 7 bases and J lost 5, with 12 bases in between. The CDR3 nucleotides are TGTGCCAGCACCACAACGGGGCATCAGCCCCAGCATTTT. It is translated as CASTTTGHQPQHF.

The chain carries TRBV29-1 and TRBJ1-1; 9 bases agree with TRBD1. Germline V CDR1 and CDR2: SQVTM, ANQGSEA. V lost 0 bases and J lost 3; bases outside the gene matches: 5. CDR3 length equals 15 residues. CDR3 protein: CSVEDWDRDHTEAFF. In DNA, the CDR3 is TGCAGCGTTGAAGATTGGGACAGGGACCACACTGAAGCTTTCTTT. The full variable domain, its missing parts supplied by reference TRBV29-1 and TRBJ1-1, is SAVISQKPSRDICQRGTSLTIQCQVDSQVTMMFWYRQQPGQSLTLIATANQGSEATYESGFVIDKFPISRPNLTFSTLTVSNMSPEDSSIYLCSVEDWDRDHTEAFFGQGTRLTVV.